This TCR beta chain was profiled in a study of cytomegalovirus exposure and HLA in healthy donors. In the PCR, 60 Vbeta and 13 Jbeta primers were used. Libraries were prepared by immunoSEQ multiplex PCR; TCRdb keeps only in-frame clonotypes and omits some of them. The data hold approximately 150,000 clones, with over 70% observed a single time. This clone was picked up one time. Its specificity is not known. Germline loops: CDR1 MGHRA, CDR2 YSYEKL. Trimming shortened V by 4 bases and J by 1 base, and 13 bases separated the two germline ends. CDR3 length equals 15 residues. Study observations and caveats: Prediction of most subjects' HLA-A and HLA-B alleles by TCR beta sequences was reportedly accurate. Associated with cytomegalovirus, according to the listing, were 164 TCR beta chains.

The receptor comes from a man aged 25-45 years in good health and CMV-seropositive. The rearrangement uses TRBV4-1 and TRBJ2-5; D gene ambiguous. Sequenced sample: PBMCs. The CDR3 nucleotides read TGCGCCAGCAGCCGCGCCGCCGGTTTCCAAGAGACCCAGTACTTC. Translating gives CASSRAAGFQETQYF.